This T cell receptor (beta chain) was identified during a study of cytomegalovirus exposure and HLA in healthy donors. Study-wide points: Several of the most significant clusters appeared, in a later analysis, to be linked to common viral pathogens. According to the study, approximately 150 TCR beta chains were cytomegalovirus-associated. A later analysis linked a missense DCLRE1C variant to TCR beta V- and J-gene trimming. A few V segments could not be told apart, such as TRBV6-2 and TRBV6-3, and were left out.

Primers: 60 Vbeta forward and 13 Jbeta reverse. Only in-frame clones appear in the TCRdb table, and some are missing; sequencing was by immunoSEQ multiplex PCR. The data show 150,000 to 200,000 clones, with about 70% seen just once and roughly 2.7% held by the top ten. Germline-derived CDR1 and CDR2 are LNHNV and YYDKDF (reference sequence). The V gene lost 0 bases and the J gene lost 4 bases, with 12 bases spanning the gap. The CDR3 runs to 15 residues. Regarding this clone: Its target is unknown.

Sequencing was performed on PBMCs. The clonotype originates from a woman in her 40s in good health and CMV-seropositive. The rearrangement joins TRBV15 to TRBJ1-1; D may be TRBD1 (6 bases). The CDR3 nucleotides are TGTGCCACCAGCAGAGATGTAGGGGGGGGCACTGAAGCTTTCTTT. Translating gives CATSRDVGGGTEAFF.